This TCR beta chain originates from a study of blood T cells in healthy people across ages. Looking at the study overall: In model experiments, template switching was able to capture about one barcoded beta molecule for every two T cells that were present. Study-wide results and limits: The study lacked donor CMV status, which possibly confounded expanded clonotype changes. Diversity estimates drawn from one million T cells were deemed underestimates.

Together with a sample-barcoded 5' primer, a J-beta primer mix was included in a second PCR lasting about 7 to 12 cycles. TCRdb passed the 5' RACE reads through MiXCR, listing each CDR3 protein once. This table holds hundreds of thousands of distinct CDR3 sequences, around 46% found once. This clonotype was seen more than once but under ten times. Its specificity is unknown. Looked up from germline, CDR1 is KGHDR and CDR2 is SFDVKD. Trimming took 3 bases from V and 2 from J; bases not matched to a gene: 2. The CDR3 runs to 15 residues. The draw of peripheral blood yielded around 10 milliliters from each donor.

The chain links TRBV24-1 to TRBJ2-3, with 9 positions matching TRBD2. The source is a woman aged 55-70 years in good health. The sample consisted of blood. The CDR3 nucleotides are TGTGCCACCAGTGATCAGCGGGGGGCCACAGATACGCAGTATTTT. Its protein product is CATSDQRGATDTQYF.